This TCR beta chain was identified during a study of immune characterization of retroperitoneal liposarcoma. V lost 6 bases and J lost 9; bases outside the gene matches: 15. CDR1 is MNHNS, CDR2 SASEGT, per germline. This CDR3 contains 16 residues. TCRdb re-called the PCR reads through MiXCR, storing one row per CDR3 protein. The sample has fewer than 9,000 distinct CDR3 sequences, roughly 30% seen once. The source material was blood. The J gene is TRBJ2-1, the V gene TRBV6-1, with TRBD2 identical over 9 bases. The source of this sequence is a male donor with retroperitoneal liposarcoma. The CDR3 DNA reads TGTGCCAGCAGGAAGGTAGAGGCTAGCGGGAAGAGTGAGCAGTTCTTC. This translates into CASRKVEASGKSEQFF.